Below, 20 T cell receptor beta chains from the same sample are listed, as sequenced in a study of CD8 T cells in Susac syndrome. RNA in amounts of about 0.5 to 1 ug was reverse transcribed with random hexamers. MiXCR was run by TCRdb on the immunoSEQ multiplex PCR reads, yielding one entry per CDR3 protein. The sample has about 400,000 distinct CDR3 sequences; more than 80% are singletons. The specimen sequenced was CD8+ T cells from PBMCs. Receptors were obtained from a human donor with multiple sclerosis.

J is TRBJ2-1 and V is TRBV30, with a possible D match to TRBD1 (7 bases). Germline loops: CDR1 GTSNPN, CDR2 SVGIG (reference sequence). Trimming stripped 4 bases from V and 4 bases from J, with 17 bases between. The CDR3 extends over 15 amino acids. The CDR3 nucleotides read TGTGCCTGGAACCCTCCAGGGGGGTTATACAATGAGCAGTTCTTC. Protein: CAWNPPGGLYNEQFF.

This chain connects TRBV19 to TRBJ2-2; D is ambiguous. The CDR3 runs to 14 residues. Trimming removed 3 bases at V and 0 bases at J, with 5 bases between. Germline V gene lookup returns CDR1 LNHDA and CDR2 SQIVND (reference sequence). For the CDR3, the DNA is TGTGCCAGTAGTATGGCCTCGAACACCGGGGAGCTGTTTTTT. Protein sequence: CASSMASNTGELFF. Full variable domain (outside the CDR3, taken from reference TRBV19 and TRBJ2-2): DGGITQSPKYLFRKEGQNVTLSCEQNLNHDAMYWYRQDPGQGLRLIYYSQIVNDFQKGDIAEGYSVSREKKESFPLTVTSAQKNPTAFYLCASSMASNTGELFFGEGSRLTVL.

The chain joins TRBV2 to TRBJ2-3; 12 bases align to TRBD2. Germline V gene sequence: CDR1 SNHLY, CDR2 FYNNEI. Losses at the gene ends were 6 bases for V and 2 bases for J; bases not matched to a gene: 9. The CDR3 covers 17 residues. CDR3 sequence: CASRRPTSGSPTDTQYF. CDR3 sequence (DNA): TGTGCCAGCAGGAGACCGACTAGCGGGAGTCCCACAGATACGCAGTATTTT.

This clonotype was seen more than once but under ten times. The gene calls are TRBV28 and TRBJ2-2, with D perhaps matching TRBD1 (5 bases). CDR1 MDHEN and CDR2 SYDVKM come from the germline V gene. This CDR3 region has 16 residues. Trimming left V 1 base short and J 2 bases short, with 11 bases between. The CDR3 region is CASSLSWQGNTGELFF. DNA of the CDR3: TGTGCCAGCAGTTTATCTTGGCAGGGTAACACCGGGGAGCTGTTTTTT. Full variable domain (missing parts from reference TRBV28 and TRBJ2-2): DVKVTQSSRYLVKRTGEKVFLECVQDMDHENMFWYRQDPGLGLRLIYFSYDVKMKEKGDIPEGYSVSREKKERFSLILESASTNQTSMYLCASSLSWQGNTGELFFGEGSRLTVL.

The rearrangement links TRBV4-1 to TRBJ1-1; D gene uncertain. Germline-derived CDR1 and CDR2 are MGHRA and YSYEKL. Deletions cut 1 base from V and 6 bases from J, with 12 bases between. The CDR3 extends over 14 amino acids. The CDR3 protein is CASSQVPRGAEAFF. The CDR3, as DNA: TGCGCCAGCAGCCAAGTTCCCCGAGGAGCTGAAGCTTTCTTT.

The V call is TRBV3-1, the J call TRBJ1-2; the D gene is possibly TRBD1 (5 bases). This CDR3 spans 14 amino acids. Deletions cut 5 bases from V and 4 bases from J, with 14 bases between. CDR1 is LGHDT and CDR2 is YNNKEL in the germline V gene (reference sequence). CDR3 nucleotides: TGTGCCAGCAGCGGGACTAGGGTTGGCTATGGCTACACCTTC. Protein product: CASSGTRVGYGYTF.

The rearrangement links TRBV18 to TRBJ1-4; weak D call: TRBD1 (6 bases). V lost 2 bases and J lost 2, with 15 bases in between. This CDR3 has 17 amino acids. From germline, CDR1 is KGHSH and CDR2 LQKENI. The CDR3 sequence: CASSPIQGGQTNEKLFF. The CDR3, as DNA: TGTGCCAGCTCACCAATACAAGGTGGACAGACTAATGAAAAACTGTTTTTT.

This clonotype was observed once. The chain links TRBV3-1 to TRBJ2-5; 7 bases map to TRBD2. This CDR3 region has 16 residues. Per germline, CDR1 LGHDT and CDR2 YNNKEL (reference sequence). V lost 1 base, J lost 3 bases, and 8 bases stayed unmatched. The CDR3 DNA reads TGTGCCAGCAGCCAAGTCCTCGGGGGGAGCGAAGAGACCCAGTACTTC. It is translated as CASSQVLGGSEETQYF.

V usage is TRBV2 and J usage is TRBJ2-5, with a tentative D call TRBD1 (5 bases). CDR3 size: 16 residues. V was pared by 1 base and J by 2 bases, with 14 bases between. Per germline, CDR1 SNHLY and CDR2 FYNNEI. The CDR3 loop reads CASSEVPQGRQETQYF. In nucleotides, the CDR3 is TGTGCCAGCAGTGAAGTGCCCCAGGGTCGACAAGAGACCCAGTACTTC.

The chain combines TRBV5-6 with TRBJ1-1, with 7 bases matching TRBD1. The V gene's germline CDR1 is SGHDT and CDR2 YYEEEE. J gave up 10 bases and V 4 bases, and 19 bases lay outside the gene matches. The length of the CDR3 is 16 residues. The CDR3 region has the DNA TGTGCCAGCAGCCAGCGGATACAGGGGTTTATTCGGACAGCTTTCTTT. Encoded protein: CASSQRIQGFIRTAFF.

This chain connects TRBV6-5 to TRBJ1-1; D gene unclear. The V gene lost 3 bases and the J gene lost 0 bases, with 11 bases spanning the gap. This CDR3 has 15 residues. The V gene's germline CDR1 is MNHEY and CDR2 SVGAGI. CDR3: CASSYRITMNTEAFF. The CDR3 DNA reads as TGTGCCAGCAGTTATCGAATTACGATGAACACTGAAGCTTTCTTT.

The rearrangement links TRBV12-3 or TRBV12-4 to TRBJ2-7, with a tentative D call TRBD1 (5 bases). CDR3 length: 14 amino acids. The germline V and J ends were trimmed by 5 bases and 5 bases, with 16 bases remaining between them. Written as DNA, the CDR3 is TGTGCCAGCAGTCCCGCAGGACATCTTCACGAGCAGTACTTC. Protein: CASSPAGHLHEQYF.

The chain combines TRBV20-1 with TRBJ1-1; 10 nucleotides line up with TRBD1. The CDR3 spans 14 residues. Losses at the gene ends were 5 bases for V and 4 bases for J; bases not matched to a gene: 7. Germline loops: CDR1 DFQATT, CDR2 SNEGSKA (reference sequence). The CDR3 loop reads CSAYTGTGVTEAFF. Written as DNA, the CDR3 is TGCAGTGCTTATACCGGGACAGGGGTCACTGAAGCTTTCTTT.

The V and J genes are TRBV27 and TRBJ1-4; the D is unclear. Germline assignment: CDR1 MNHEY and CDR2 SMNVEV (reference sequence). V dropped 5 bases and J dropped 1 base, with 11 bases sitting between them. The CDR3 has 15 residues. The CDR3 reads CASSPPRITNEKLFF. For the CDR3, the DNA is TGTGCCAGCAGTCCCCCCCGGATAACTAATGAAAAACTGTTTTTT.

The J gene is TRBJ2-7, the V gene TRBV28, with D uncertain. Germline lookup yields CDR1 MDHEN and CDR2 SYDVKM. The CDR3 is 12 residues long. Trimming removed 2 bases from V and 7 bases from J, with 9 bases in between. CDR3 region: CASSLVGLEQYF. CDR3 coding DNA: TGTGCCAGCAGTTTAGTGGGTCTGGAGCAGTACTTC.

The chain employs TRBV27 and TRBJ2-1; 9 bases map to TRBD1. This CDR3 comprises 14 residues. Germline V gene sequence: CDR1 MNHEY, CDR2 SMNVEV (reference sequence). V lost 4 bases, J lost 3 bases, and 1 base stayed unmatched. CDR3 protein: CASSSGQGYNEQFF. The DNA of the CDR3 is TGTGCCAGCAGTTCGGGACAGGGCTACAATGAGCAGTTCTTC.

As concerns this clonotype: The junction differs from germline at one of its ends, possibly a read error. The V and J genes are TRBV27 and TRBJ2-2; 10 bases match TRBD1. Germline-derived CDR1 and CDR2 are MNHEY and SMNVEV (reference sequence). The CDR3 has 16 amino acids. The CDR3 sequence: CASSFHGTGDTGELFF. In DNA form, the CDR3 reads TGTGCCAGCAGTTTCCACGGGACAGGGGACACCGGGGAGCTTTTTTTT.

This rearrangement joins TRBV12-3 or TRBV12-4 to TRBJ2-7; 8 positions match TRBD1. Trimming cost V 6 bases and J 4 bases; bases outside gene matches: 11. The CDR3 is made up of 15 amino acids. Here the CDR3 reads CASSHSQGARYEQYF. In nucleotides, the CDR3 is TGTGCCAGCAGCCATAGCCAGGGGGCGCGATACGAGCAGTACTTC.

The chain recombines TRBV6-1 with TRBJ1-2; 8 bases fit TRBD1. CDR3 size: 16 residues. With V trimmed by 6 bases and J by 2 bases, 11 bases remained unmatched. The V gene's germline CDR1 is MNHNS and CDR2 SASEGT. CDR3 loop: CASSSLMDRANYGYTF. DNA of the CDR3: TGTGCCAGCAGCTCTTTAATGGACAGGGCCAACTATGGCTACACCTTC.

This sequence joins TRBV10-3 and TRBJ2-7; D is possibly TRBD1 or TRBD2 (5 bases each). CDR1 and CDR2 from the germline V gene are ENHRY and SYGVKD. The germline V and J ends were trimmed by 4 bases and 2 bases, with 21 bases remaining between them. The CDR3 spans 17 residues. The CDR3, as DNA: TGTGCCATCAGTGCAGACCTGGAGACAGCGGATCCCTACGAGCAGTACTTC. The encoded protein is CAISADLETADPYEQYF.